Listed below are T cell receptor beta chains from one sample, sequenced in a study of blood T cell repertoires in COVID-19. Profiled with immunoSEQ multiplex PCR; TCRdb holds only in-frame clones, not every one. The sample shows around 170,000 clones, 84% of them seen only once. The sample was PBMCs or T cells enriched from blood (not recorded which). The receptors shown here come from a man aged 50 or older who had recovered from COVID-19. CDR3s leave out the opening cysteine and the closing phenylalanine or tryptophan. Clone size, where shown, is once, few, many, or a class for clones that have expanded.

ASTASGGAGTDTQY	-	TRBV2
ASSPRGAGSNTEAF	-	TRBV7-2
ASSFSGGYEQY	-	TRBV5-1
ASSSRLTSGGFDTQY	-	TRBV27
ASSTRAGGSQLGSSPLH	-	TRBV2
AIMGATGELF	-	TRBV10-3
ASSVDQGIPYGYT	-	TRBV9
ASSVAQGQGNDEQY	-	TRBV9
ASSEAGGWGGDEQY	once	TRBV2
ASSDLVLGEPQH	-	TRBV2
ASSGKGGRTEAF	-	TRBV5-8
ASSLEWGRADTQY	once	TRBV27
ASSARQGLGQPQH	many	TRBV2
ASSRSGTRETQY	-	TRBV4-1
ASSQPGQGGEKLF	-	TRBV3-1/TRBV3-2
ASSQEDRTQETQY	-	TRBV4-3